The 13 T cell receptor beta chains in this list originate from one sample, sequenced in a study of glioma-infiltrating T cells after dendritic cell vaccination. As for time point: after dendritic cell vaccination, including at tumor progression/relapse. Produced via immunoSEQ multiplex PCR; TCRdb's table is partial and in-frame only. Of approximately 62,000 clones listed, about 89% were seen once; the top ten hold roughly 11%. Sequencing was performed on blood, taken after dendritic cell vaccination. The receptors come from a human donor with glioblastoma.

The chain is built from TRBV9 and TRBJ2-3; D call uncertain. The germline V gene encodes CDR1 SGDLS and CDR2 YYNGEE. This CDR3 is 15 amino acids long. Trimming pared 3 bases from V and 6 bases from J, leaving 17 bases between. This chain's CDR3 is CASSAYWSKADTQYF. As DNA, the CDR3 is TGTGCCAGCAGCGCATATTGGTCGAAAGCGGATACGCAGTATTTT.

The CDR3 DNA is TGTGCCAGCAGTTATGGGGGCTCGGACACTGAAGCTTTCTTT. Translated, it gives CASSYGGSDTEAFF. The J gene is TRBJ1-1, the V gene TRBV7-9, with TRBD1 as a possible D gene (6 bases). Germline V gene data show CDR1 as SEHNR and CDR2 as FQNEAQ (reference sequence). The CDR3 is 14 amino acids. V shed 6 bases and J shed 3 bases, with 14 bases lying between them.

The V and J genes are TRBV4-3 and TRBJ1-2; 7 bases align to TRBD1. The CDR3 is made up of 13 amino acids. Germline loops: CDR1 LGHNA, CDR2 YSLEER. The V segment lost 2 bases and the J segment 5 bases; nucleotides outside the gene matches: 2. The CDR3 bases are TGCGCCAGCAGCCAAAAACAGGGGTATGGCTACACCTTC. As protein: CASSQKQGYGYTF.

This sequence joins TRBV27 and TRBJ2-3, with no clear D. This CDR3 is 13 amino acids long. V dropped 5 bases and J dropped 2 bases, with 8 bases sitting between them. The germline V gene encodes CDR1 MNHEY and CDR2 SMNVEV (reference sequence). CDR3 nucleotide sequence: TGTGCCAGCAGTCCCTACCTCACAGATACGCAGTATTTT. Amino acid sequence: CASSPYLTDTQYF.

The chain links TRBV10-1 to TRBJ1-5, with 7 positions matching TRBD1. CDR3 length: 19 residues. Germline values: CDR1 WNHNN, CDR2 SYGVQD (reference sequence). V shed 5 bases and J 0 bases; nucleotides not matched to a gene: 16. In DNA, the CDR3 is TGCGCCAGCAGTTTCCGGACAGGCTTAAACTATATTAGCAATCAGCCCCAGCATTTT. As protein: CASSFRTGLNYISNQPQHF.

The V gene is TRBV2, the J gene TRBJ2-2; 10 bases agree with TRBD2. The germline V gene has CDR1 SNHLY and CDR2 FYNNEI. The CDR3 has 17 residues. Losses at the gene ends were 0 bases for V and 6 bases for J; bases not matched to a gene: 7. The CDR3 DNA reads TGTGCCAGCAGTGAAGCAGCGGGAGGGCCATCAGCCGGGGAGCTGTTTTTT. It specifies CASSEAAGGPSAGELFF.

The chain carries TRBV10-3 and TRBJ1-6; 7 nucleotides match TRBD1. The germline V gene has CDR1 ENHRY and CDR2 SYGVKD. Trimming removed 10 bases from V and 5 bases from J; junction bases left unmatched: 8. The CDR3 loop spans 14 amino acids. The CDR3 DNA is TGTGCCACCCGACAGGGATCAGATAATTCACCCCTCCACTTT. Translating it yields CATRQGSDNSPLHF.

This clone was recorded only once. The rearrangement links TRBV4-2 to TRBJ1-5; D is possibly TRBD1 (5 bases). From germline, CDR1 is LGHNA and CDR2 YNFKEQ. This CDR3 has 16 amino acids. The germline V and J ends were trimmed by 1 base and 8 bases, with 18 bases remaining between them. The CDR3 reads CASSQGGGGVYEPQHF. The CDR3 nucleotides are TGTGCCAGCAGCCAAGGGGGCGGAGGGGTTTATGAGCCCCAGCATTTT.

This chain uses TRBV6-5 with TRBJ2-2, with 7 bases aligning to TRBD1. Germline CDR1 MNHEY, CDR2 SVGAGI. CDR3 size: 14 residues. The V and J ends lost 6 bases and 4 bases, in that order; junction bases with no gene match: 5. This chain's CDR3 is CASSDRVATGELFF. The DNA of the CDR3 is TGTGCCAGCAGCGACAGGGTGGCCACCGGGGAGCTGTTTTTT.

V usage is TRBV4-1 and J usage is TRBJ2-7; 8 nucleotides line up with TRBD2. Germline V gene data show CDR1 as MGHRA and CDR2 as YSYEKL. The CDR3 extends over 14 amino acids. J was trimmed by 3 bases and V by 0 bases; bases with no gene match: 1. This CDR3 reads CASSQEGLGYEQYF. CDR3 DNA: TGCGCCAGCAGCCAAGAGGGACTAGGCTACGAGCAGTACTTC.

The rearrangement uses TRBV4-2 and TRBJ1-2; 9 nucleotides agree with TRBD1. V lost 2 bases, J lost 8 bases, and 9 bases stayed unmatched. The germline V gene has CDR1 LGHNA and CDR2 YNFKEQ. CDR3 length equals 15 residues. The chain's CDR3 is CASSQHSQGALGYTF. For the CDR3, the DNA is TGTGCCAGCAGCCAACACTCACAGGGGGCGCTGGGCTACACCTTC.

DNA for the CDR3: TGTGCTAGTGGTTTGGTACTAAGGTCGCGAAGAGAGACCCAGTACTTC. It translates to CASGLVLRSRRETQYF. V is TRBV12-5 and J is TRBJ2-5; unclear D gene. V was shortened by 0 bases and J by 4 bases, with 15 bases between the two germline ends. Germline V gives CDR1 LGHNT, CDR2 FRNRAP. CDR3 length: 16 amino acids.

This clone has only a few counts. J is TRBJ2-7 and V is TRBV2; a weak D match, TRBD1 (5 bases). V was clipped by 11 bases and J by 1 base, with 15 bases between them. The CDR3 contains 13 residues. CDR1 and CDR2 (germline): SNHLY, FYNNEI. Here the CDR3 DNA reads TGTGCCGGATCACAGGTTGGGTCCTACGAGCAGTACTTC. Protein product: CAGSQVGSYEQYF.